This T cell receptor beta chain was found in a study of tumor-infiltrating lymphocytes in primary liver carcinoma. Study background: Patients, male and female, were 30 to 69 years old. About 3.5 to 8 million productive TCRbeta reads were obtained from the samples, with similar numbers across tissue types. Study-level points and caveats: Relative to blood, tumors carried a significantly larger fraction of the repertoire in their top 250 clones (p = 0.039).

A primer matching the constant region was used to make TCR beta cDNA from 500 to 650 ng of total RNA. What produced the TCR beta libraries was three nested multiplex PCR rounds using slightly modified ARM-PCR. The first two PCR rounds, roughly 11 cycles each, used TRBV1-TRBV30 forward primers and a C-beta reverse primer. TCRdb itself ran the multiplex PCR reads through MiXCR, one entry per CDR3 protein. Of about 180,000 distinct CDR3 sequences listed, less than 65% were seen once; the top ten hold around 74%. Germline DNA was also extracted, and blood RNA was taken from unsorted whole blood. With chronic HBV infection, the patients were also treatment-naive. In regard to this clonotype: The antigen remains unidentified.

The CDR3 spans 14 residues. Germline V gene lookup returns CDR1 SGHTS and CDR2 YDEGEE. The chain combines TRBV5-8 with TRBJ2-7, with a weak D call TRBD1 (6 bases). Sequencing used peripheral blood. This TCR was recovered from a man in his forties with primary liver carcinoma and hepatitis B virus infection. The chain's CDR3 is CVSSLDRGSYEQYF. DNA for the CDR3: TGTGTCAGTAGCTTGGATAGGGGGTCCTACGAGCAGTACTTC. The complete variable domain, with remaining parts taken from reference TRBV5-8 and TRBJ2-7, reads EAGVTQSPTHLIKTRGQQATLRCSPISGHTSVYWYQQALGLGLQFLLWYDEGEERNRGNFPPRFSGRQFPNYSSELNVNALELEDSALYLCVSSLDRGSYEQYFGPGTRLTVT.